A selection of T cell receptor beta chains follows, all from one sample in a study of T cells in localized non-small cell lung cancer. Only in-frame clones appear in the TCRdb table, and some are missing; sequencing was by immunoSEQ multiplex PCR. The repertoire includes some 90,000 clones, approximately 86% of them detected once, and roughly 14% sits in the top ten. This specimen was peripheral blood, taken before any cancer treatment. These receptor sequences come from a man between 35 and 75 years old with stage I squamous cell lung carcinoma. CDR3s include the opening cysteine and the closing phenylalanine or tryptophan. The order of the fields is J gene, V gene, D gene, clone size, CDR3 DNA, CDR3 protein. D genes are given only for firm matches. A row's size may be missing; if present it is once, few, many or a size class.

j_call: TRBJ2-7; v_call: TRBV5-4; d_call: TRBD1; clone_size: NA; cdr3_nt: TGTGCCAGCAGGATTGGGACAGGGGGCGCAAAATTCTACGAGCAGTACTTC; cdr3_aa: CASRIGTGGAKFYEQYF
j_call: TRBJ1-5; v_call: TRBV7-6; d_call: NA; clone_size: NA; cdr3_nt: TGTGCCAGCAGCCTTAGTAGTTTGACCGGGCCCCAGCATTTT; cdr3_aa: CASSLSSLTGPQHF
j_call: TRBJ1-5; v_call: TRBV7-9; d_call: NA; clone_size: NA; cdr3_nt: TGTGCCAGCAGCCCAGCGGGTGGAGGCAATCAGCCCCAGCATTTT; cdr3_aa: CASSPAGGGNQPQHF
j_call: TRBJ2-5; v_call: TRBV10-3; d_call: NA; clone_size: NA; cdr3_nt: TGTGCCATCAGGCCCGCCTACACAGGGATACAGACCCAGTACTTC; cdr3_aa: CAIRPAYTGIQTQYF
j_call: TRBJ2-7; v_call: TRBV6-6; d_call: TRBD1; clone_size: few; cdr3_nt: TGTGCCAGCAGTCGGGACAGCTACGAGCAGTACTTC; cdr3_aa: CASSRDSYEQYF
j_call: TRBJ1-4; v_call: TRBV5-1; d_call: NA; clone_size: NA; cdr3_nt: TGCGCCAGCAGCTTAGGTGGGCTTGGGGAAAAACTGTTTTTT; cdr3_aa: CASSLGGLGEKLFF
j_call: TRBJ1-2; v_call: TRBV21-1; d_call: NA; clone_size: NA; cdr3_nt: TGTGCCAGCAGCAAAGGGGACAGTCAGAACTATGGCTACACCTTC; cdr3_aa: CASSKGDSQNYGYTF
j_call: TRBJ2-1; v_call: TRBV6-1; d_call: NA; clone_size: NA; cdr3_nt: TGTGCCAGCAGTGCTGGGGATCTCTGGAGTGAGCAGTTCTTC; cdr3_aa: CASSAGDLWSEQFF
j_call: TRBJ2-3; v_call: TRBV18; d_call: TRBD1; clone_size: NA; cdr3_nt: TGTGCCAGCTCACCACGGGACAGGGGTACGGATACGCAGTATTTT; cdr3_aa: CASSPRDRGTDTQYF
j_call: TRBJ2-1; v_call: TRBV10-3; d_call: TRBD2; clone_size: NA; cdr3_nt: TGTGCCATCAGTGGGCGAGGGCGGGGGGCAGTATACAATGAGCAGTTCTTC; cdr3_aa: CAISGRGRGAVYNEQFF
j_call: TRBJ1-5; v_call: TRBV5-6; d_call: NA; clone_size: NA; cdr3_nt: TGTGCCAGCAGCCTAGTAGGGGATCAGCCCCAGCATTTT; cdr3_aa: CASSLVGDQPQHF
j_call: TRBJ2-1; v_call: TRBV4-1; d_call: TRBD1; clone_size: NA; cdr3_nt: TGCGCCAGCAGCCAAGTGGCTGGGACAGGTGCCAATGAGCAGTTCTTC; cdr3_aa: CASSQVAGTGANEQFF
j_call: TRBJ2-1; v_call: TRBV5-1; d_call: TRBD2; clone_size: NA; cdr3_nt: TGCGCCAGCAGCAGAACTAGCGGGTCGAATGAGCAGTTCTTC; cdr3_aa: CASSRTSGSNEQFF
j_call: TRBJ2-1; v_call: TRBV28; d_call: NA; clone_size: NA; cdr3_nt: TGTGCCAGCAGTTTATCGGGCGGAGGGCAGTTCTTC; cdr3_aa: CASSLSGGGQFF
j_call: TRBJ1-3; v_call: TRBV19; d_call: TRBD1; clone_size: NA; cdr3_nt: TGTGCCAGTAGACCAGGGGGCTTAAGCCTCGGAAACACCATATATTTT; cdr3_aa: CASRPGGLSLGNTIYF
j_call: TRBJ1-3; v_call: TRBV5-6; d_call: TRBD1; clone_size: NA; cdr3_nt: TGTGCCAGCAGCTTGAGGGGGCCTGGAAACACCATATATTTT; cdr3_aa: CASSLRGPGNTIYF
j_call: TRBJ2-1; v_call: TRBV4-2; d_call: TRBD2; clone_size: NA; cdr3_nt: TGTGCCAGCAGCCCCAGACTAGCGGGGTTGATTCCAACCTACAATGAGCAGTTCTTC; cdr3_aa: CASSPRLAGLIPTYNEQFF
j_call: TRBJ1-2; v_call: TRBV2; d_call: NA; clone_size: NA; cdr3_nt: TGTGCCAGCAGTGAGCCAGGGTTCGGCTACACCTTC; cdr3_aa: CASSEPGFGYTF
j_call: TRBJ1-1; v_call: TRBV6-5; d_call: NA; clone_size: NA; cdr3_nt: TGTGCCAGCTCTAAAGATCCCGTTCAGTTGGCTTTCTTT; cdr3_aa: CASSKDPVQLAFF
j_call: TRBJ2-5; v_call: TRBV19; d_call: TRBD1; clone_size: NA; cdr3_nt: TGTGCCAGTAGATCGGGACAGCAAGAGACCCAGTACTTC; cdr3_aa: CASRSGQQETQYF
j_call: TRBJ2-1; v_call: TRBV9; d_call: NA; clone_size: NA; cdr3_nt: TGTGCCAGCAGCGGGGGGGCATGGAATGAGCAGTTCTTC; cdr3_aa: CASSGGAWNEQFF
j_call: TRBJ1-4; v_call: TRBV11-2; d_call: NA; clone_size: NA; cdr3_nt: TGTGCCAGCAGCTTACTGGGAGGATGGGGCGCCGGTGAAAAACTGTTTTTT; cdr3_aa: CASSLLGGWGAGEKLFF
j_call: TRBJ1-1; v_call: TRBV5-1; d_call: NA; clone_size: once; cdr3_nt: TGCGCCAGCAGCTTGGGAGGAGGGGGGCCAAACACTGAAGCTTTCTTT; cdr3_aa: CASSLGGGGPNTEAFF
j_call: TRBJ2-4; v_call: TRBV5-4; d_call: TRBD1; clone_size: few; cdr3_nt: TGTGCCAGCAGACGAGACAGGGATCCCAAAAACATTCAGTACTTC; cdr3_aa: CASRRDRDPKNIQYF
j_call: TRBJ2-5; v_call: TRBV4-1; d_call: NA; clone_size: NA; cdr3_nt: TGCGCCAGCAGCCGCCTGCCCCTTCGGGGGATTGGGACCCAGTACTTC; cdr3_aa: CASSRLPLRGIGTQYF
j_call: TRBJ1-2; v_call: TRBV4-3; d_call: NA; clone_size: NA; cdr3_nt: TGCGCCAGCAGCCAAGGTACGGGGGCGCGTGGGAACTATGGCTACACCTTC; cdr3_aa: CASSQGTGARGNYGYTF
j_call: TRBJ1-5; v_call: TRBV5-1; d_call: NA; clone_size: NA; cdr3_nt: TGCGCCAGCAGCTTGGTCGGGGAGGGTCAGCCCCAGCATTTT; cdr3_aa: CASSLVGEGQPQHF
j_call: TRBJ1-6; v_call: TRBV5-1; d_call: NA; clone_size: NA; cdr3_nt: TGCGCCAGCAGCCTATTTAGCTCCTATAATTCACCCCTCCACTTT; cdr3_aa: CASSLFSSYNSPLHF
j_call: TRBJ2-5; v_call: TRBV5-1; d_call: TRBD1; clone_size: NA; cdr3_nt: TGCGCCAGCAGCTTGGAAGGGGGCTCAGAGACCCAGTACTTC; cdr3_aa: CASSLEGGSETQYF
j_call: TRBJ1-2; v_call: TRBV11-2; d_call: NA; clone_size: few; cdr3_nt: TGTGCCAGCAGCCAAGGACAGAACTATGGCTACACCTTC; cdr3_aa: CASSQGQNYGYTF
j_call: TRBJ1-5; v_call: TRBV6-6; d_call: NA; clone_size: NA; cdr3_nt: TGTGCCAGCAGCCCTTCGACAGGTAGCAATCAGCCCCAGCATTTT; cdr3_aa: CASSPSTGSNQPQHF
j_call: TRBJ2-6; v_call: TRBV27; d_call: NA; clone_size: NA; cdr3_nt: TGTGCCAGCAGTTTAGAGGTGGGCTCTTCTACAAGGGGGGCCAACGTCCTGACTTTC; cdr3_aa: CASSLEVGSSTRGANVLTF
j_call: TRBJ2-7; v_call: TRBV10-3; d_call: NA; clone_size: NA; cdr3_nt: TGTGCCATCAGCGGGAGTTCGTCCTACGAGCAGTACTTC; cdr3_aa: CAISGSSSYEQYF
j_call: TRBJ1-5; v_call: TRBV2; d_call: NA; clone_size: NA; cdr3_nt: TGTGCCAGCAGTGAATACGAGGATCAGCCCCAGCATTTT; cdr3_aa: CASSEYEDQPQHF
j_call: TRBJ2-7; v_call: TRBV18; d_call: NA; clone_size: NA; cdr3_nt: TGTGCCAGCTCACCACAAGGGAACGAGCAGTACTTC; cdr3_aa: CASSPQGNEQYF
j_call: TRBJ2-3; v_call: TRBV6-1; d_call: NA; clone_size: NA; cdr3_nt: TGTGCCAGCAGTTCGATAGGCACAGATACGCAGTATTTT; cdr3_aa: CASSSIGTDTQYF
j_call: TRBJ1-5; v_call: TRBV5-1; d_call: TRBD1; clone_size: NA; cdr3_nt: TGCGCCAGCAGACTGGGACAGGGTGAATCTGGGCCCCAGCATTTT; cdr3_aa: CASRLGQGESGPQHF
j_call: TRBJ1-2; v_call: TRBV28; d_call: NA; clone_size: once; cdr3_nt: TGTGCCAGCAGACAGAACAGGGTCTATGGCTACACCTTC; cdr3_aa: CASRQNRVYGYTF
j_call: TRBJ1-2; v_call: TRBV6-5; d_call: NA; clone_size: NA; cdr3_nt: TGTGCCAGCAGTTGGGGCTTGACAGAGAACTATGGCTACACCTTC; cdr3_aa: CASSWGLTENYGYTF
j_call: TRBJ1-2; v_call: TRBV5-6; d_call: TRBD1; clone_size: few; cdr3_nt: TGTGCCAGCAGCCAGTATAGGGGGCTAAACAGCTATGGCTACACCTTC; cdr3_aa: CASSQYRGLNSYGYTF
j_call: TRBJ1-4; v_call: TRBV5-6; d_call: NA; clone_size: NA; cdr3_nt: TGTGCCAGCAGCTGGATTGGGGGGACAAAAAATGAAAAACTGTTTTTT; cdr3_aa: CASSWIGGTKNEKLFF
j_call: TRBJ1-2; v_call: TRBV21-1; d_call: NA; clone_size: once; cdr3_nt: TGTGCCAGCAGCAAAAGAGGACCCGGGGGGCACTATGGCTACACCTTC; cdr3_aa: CASSKRGPGGHYGYTF
j_call: TRBJ1-2; v_call: TRBV6-5; d_call: TRBD1; clone_size: NA; cdr3_nt: TGTGCCAGCAGCCTCGGACAGGCCAACTATGGCTACACCTTC; cdr3_aa: CASSLGQANYGYTF
j_call: TRBJ1-6; v_call: TRBV19; d_call: NA; clone_size: NA; cdr3_nt: TGTGCCAGTAGTATCGGCGGCCTCAGCGGCCCCCTCCACTTT; cdr3_aa: CASSIGGLSGPLHF
j_call: TRBJ2-5; v_call: TRBV5-1; d_call: NA; clone_size: NA; cdr3_nt: TGCGCCAGCAGCTTGTTTGGTAACGCACAAGAGACCCAGTACTTC; cdr3_aa: CASSLFGNAQETQYF
j_call: TRBJ1-5; v_call: TRBV2; d_call: NA; clone_size: NA; cdr3_nt: TGTGCCAGCAGTGTATCCAAAGTCAGCAATCAGCCCCAGCATTTT; cdr3_aa: CASSVSKVSNQPQHF
j_call: TRBJ2-2; v_call: TRBV7-9; d_call: TRBD1; clone_size: NA; cdr3_nt: TGTGCCAGCAGCACCGGACAGGGCTGGCGGACCGGGGAGCTGTTTTTT; cdr3_aa: CASSTGQGWRTGELFF
j_call: TRBJ1-4; v_call: TRBV10-3; d_call: NA; clone_size: NA; cdr3_nt: TGTGCCATCAAGGGGGGAGAGGGCGAAAAACTGTTTTTT; cdr3_aa: CAIKGGEGEKLFF
j_call: TRBJ2-1; v_call: TRBV4-2; d_call: NA; clone_size: NA; cdr3_nt: TGTGCCAGCAGCCTGCGGGACAGGGCCGGGAGGGATGAGCAGTTCTTC; cdr3_aa: CASSLRDRAGRDEQFF
j_call: TRBJ1-6; v_call: TRBV7-2; d_call: NA; clone_size: NA; cdr3_nt: TGTGCCAGCAGCATTACAGGATCACCCCTCCACTTT; cdr3_aa: CASSITGSPLHF
j_call: TRBJ2-1; v_call: TRBV7-3; d_call: TRBD2; clone_size: NA; cdr3_nt: TGTGCCAGCAGCTTAGGCGGGACTAGTCCAACCAATGAGCAGTTCTTC; cdr3_aa: CASSLGGTSPTNEQFF
j_call: TRBJ2-7; v_call: TRBV7-3; d_call: TRBD2; clone_size: NA; cdr3_nt: TGTGCCAGCAGCTTAGCCCCGGGAGGCTTTTACGAGCAGTACTTC; cdr3_aa: CASSLAPGGFYEQYF
j_call: TRBJ2-3; v_call: TRBV10-3; d_call: NA; clone_size: once; cdr3_nt: TGTGCCACACGGACAGAAGGCACAGATACGCAGTATTTT; cdr3_aa: CATRTEGTDTQYF
j_call: TRBJ1-3; v_call: TRBV19; d_call: NA; clone_size: NA; cdr3_nt: TGTGCCAGTAGTACGACGGGACTGAACTCTGGAAACACCATATATTTT; cdr3_aa: CASSTTGLNSGNTIYF
j_call: TRBJ2-2; v_call: TRBV28; d_call: TRBD1; clone_size: NA; cdr3_nt: TGTGCCAGCACCATAGGACAGGGTAGGACCGGGGAGCTGTTTTTT; cdr3_aa: CASTIGQGRTGELFF
j_call: TRBJ2-3; v_call: TRBV12-5; d_call: TRBD2; clone_size: NA; cdr3_nt: TGTGCTAGTGGCCGGGGGGGGGATTCAGATACGCAGTATTTT; cdr3_aa: CASGRGGDSDTQYF
j_call: TRBJ2-7; v_call: TRBV7-2; d_call: TRBD1; clone_size: NA; cdr3_nt: TGTGCCAGCAGCCTCTTCCACGGGACAGCGAGCTCCTACGAGCAGTACTTC; cdr3_aa: CASSLFHGTASSYEQYF
j_call: TRBJ2-3; v_call: TRBV9; d_call: NA; clone_size: few; cdr3_nt: TGTGCCAGCAGCATGCCTAGATTAGGGGGGACAGATACGCAGTATTTT; cdr3_aa: CASSMPRLGGTDTQYF
j_call: TRBJ1-1; v_call: TRBV11-3; d_call: NA; clone_size: NA; cdr3_nt: TGTGCCAGCAGCTTAGGGCCGGTGATGAACACTGAAGCTTTCTTT; cdr3_aa: CASSLGPVMNTEAFF
j_call: TRBJ1-2; v_call: TRBV6-5; d_call: TRBD1; clone_size: NA; cdr3_nt: TGTGCCAGCAGTTACGGGACAGCAGCTAACTATGGCTACACCTTC; cdr3_aa: CASSYGTAANYGYTF